This T cell receptor beta chain was recovered during a study of blood T cell repertoires in COVID-19. The protocol was immunoSEQ multiplex PCR, while the TCRdb copy is restricted to in-frame clones and leaves out a portion. The data show roughly 59,000 clones, around 85% seen once. V was trimmed by 0 bases and J by 10 bases, leaving 8 bases between them. This CDR3 has 12 residues. CDR1 and CDR2 from the germline V gene are SGDLS and YYNGEE. Sequencing was done on a sample of peripheral blood. This receptor was obtained from a human donor in a cohort sampled during active COVID-19. The chain links TRBV9 to TRBJ1-3; D not resolved. The CDR3 coding sequence is TGTGCCAGCAGCGTAGACGGGGATACCATATATTTT. Its protein is CASSVDGDTIYF.